This T cell receptor (beta chain) originates from a study of cytomegalovirus exposure and HLA in healthy donors. The V end was cut by 2 bases, the J end by 0 bases, with 23 bases between. CDR3 size: 20 residues. Germline values: CDR1 LNHNV, CDR2 YYDKDF (reference sequence). Clones were read by immunoSEQ multiplex PCR, and TCRdb kept only the in-frame ones, dropping some. The sample has 200,000 to 250,000 clones; about 90% are singletons. This rearrangement joins TRBV15 to TRBJ1-3, with TRBD1 as a possible D gene (6 bases). The specimen was PBMCs. The clonotype comes from a woman aged 18-30 years in good health and CMV-seronegative. Here the CDR3 reads CATSRHPLKSLDSSGNTIYF. CDR3 nucleotides: TGTGCCACCAGCAGACATCCTTTAAAGAGCTTGGACAGCTCTGGAAACACCATATATTTT.